This T cell receptor beta chain appears in the sequencing data of a study of CD4 T cells in relation to SARS-CoV-2 and coronaviruses. Study at large: Negative control cultures got HIV-1 Nef peptides or no peptide. Findings and caveats of the study: Samples before the pandemic and after infection were not matched within any donor.

Comment on this clone: Its antigen is unknown.

The CDR3 loop spans 18 amino acids. Germline V lookup: CDR1 SGHVS, CDR2 FQNEAQ. The V end lost 1 base, the J end lost 7 bases, and 22 bases lay between the germline ends. Unexposed donor CD4+ T cells date from 2011-2018, before the COVID-19 pandemic. Isolation of CD4+ T cells took place after about eleven days in culture. The repertoire was sequenced with immunoSEQ multiplex PCR; TCRdb's copy has only in-frame clones and lacks some. The sample has 25,000 or so clones, just over 75% seen once. This receptor was obtained from a human donor in good health. This chain connects TRBV7-8 to TRBJ1-4; the D is unclear. Specimen: CD4+ T cells from PBMCs, cultured in vitro. CDR3 sequence reads: CASSLEIGRRGKGEKLFF. The CDR3, as DNA: TGTGCCAGCAGCTTAGAGATTGGCAGGCGGGGAAAGGGTGAAAAACTGTTTTTT.